Listed here are 30 T cell receptor beta chains from one sample, sequenced in a study of identical twins. TCRdb processed the 5' RACE reads anew with MiXCR; each CDR3 protein has one entry. The sample shows approximately 1.8 million distinct CDR3 sequences, less than 35% of them seen only once. The specimen was cord blood. These receptor sequences come from a newborn girl in good health.

The V gene is TRBV20-1, the J gene TRBJ2-2, with 7 bases matching TRBD2. J gave up 6 bases and V 3 bases, and 4 bases lay outside the gene matches. Per germline, CDR1 DFQATT and CDR2 SNEGSKA (reference sequence). This CDR3 has 13 amino acids. CDR3 amino acids: CSASRGSSGELFF. CDR3 sequence (DNA): TGCAGTGCTAGCCGCGGGAGCTCCGGGGAGCTGTTTTTT.

This clonotype was seen a handful of times. The gene calls are TRBV11-2 and TRBJ2-7; 7 nucleotides line up with TRBD1. The junction had 10 bases not matched to a gene; V was cut back by 5 bases and J by 0 bases. Per germline, CDR1 SGHAT and CDR2 FQNNGV. The CDR3 is 16 amino acids. The CDR3 protein is CASSTPRQGDSYEQYF. In DNA, the CDR3 is TGTGCCAGCAGCACCCCACGGCAGGGGGACTCCTACGAGCAGTACTTC.

In the case of this clonotype: A much larger clonotype is one base distant, so this may be a read error. This rearrangement joins TRBV12-3 or TRBV12-4 to TRBJ2-5, with 7 nucleotides matching TRBD2. The CDR3 has 11 amino acids. Written as DNA, the CDR3 is TGTTCCAGCAGTTTAAGCGGGAAGCAGTACTTC. Its translation: CSSSLSGKQYF.

This clonotype was counted between two and nine times. This chain connects TRBV13 to TRBJ2-1, with 12 bases aligning to TRBD2. Looked up from germline, CDR1 is PRHDT and CDR2 is FYEKMQ (reference sequence). There are 16 residues in the CDR3. V lost 6 bases, J lost 3 bases, and 6 bases stayed unmatched. The DNA of the CDR3 is TGTGCCAGCAGACCTGCTAGCGGGGGGGACTACAATGAGCAGTTCTTC. Its translation is CASRPASGGDYNEQFF.

V is TRBV2 and J is TRBJ2-1, with 9 bases matching TRBD2. CDR1 and CDR2 from the germline V gene are SNHLY and FYNNEI. The ends lost 4 bases at V and 5 bases at J; junction bases unmatched: 3. The CDR3 runs 14 residues. The CDR3 is CASSGLAGHNEQFF. The CDR3 coding sequence is TGTGCCAGCAGTGGGCTAGCGGGACACAATGAGCAGTTCTTC.

The rearrangement joins TRBV6-1 to TRBJ2-5, with 10 bases identical to TRBD1. The DNA end is a closer match to TRBJ2-7, so the J assignment may be wrong. Germline V gene lookup returns CDR1 MNHNS and CDR2 SASEGT. The CDR3 has 14 amino acids. CDR3 region: CASGEGTGVDEQYF. In nucleotides, the CDR3 is TGTGCCAGCGGGGAAGGGACAGGGGTCGACGAGCAGTACTTC.

This clonotype has only a few counts. The rearrangement uses TRBV24-1 and TRBJ2-2, with D uncertain. Trimming left V 1 base short and J 11 bases short, with 10 bases between. CDR1 and CDR2 from the germline V gene are KGHDR and SFDVKD. CDR3 length: 13 amino acids. This chain's CDR3 is CATSDFPRPELFF. The CDR3 region has the DNA TGTGCCACCAGTGATTTTCCTCGACCCGAGCTGTTTTTT.

A few counts support this clonotype. This chain connects TRBV3-1 to TRBJ2-1; 11 nucleotides align to TRBD2. Germline CDR1 is LGHDT and CDR2 is YNNKEL (reference sequence). CDR3 length: 18 residues. V lost 4 bases to trimming and J lost 4 bases; unmatched junction nucleotides: 12. In DNA form, the CDR3 reads TGTGCCAGCAGCCTAACTAGAATGGGGACTAGCGGTTACAATGAGCAGTTCTTC. This gives the protein CASSLTRMGTSGYNEQFF.

This clonotype was observed once. This could be a read error, since a much larger clone is one nucleotide away. The rearrangement links TRBV11-1 to TRBJ2-1; perhaps TRBD1 as D (5 bases). Matching the DNA end better, TRBJ2-7 makes the J call doubtful. Germline CDR1 is SGHAT and CDR2 is FQDESV (reference sequence). The CDR3 is made up of 14 amino acids. The CDR3 loop reads CASCTGRSYNEQYF. The CDR3 DNA reads as TGTGCCAGCTGCACAGGACGCTCCTACAATGAGCAGTACTTC.

The V gene is TRBV5-1, the J gene TRBJ1-5, with 8 nucleotides matching TRBD1. The CDR3 has 14 amino acids. V shed 5 bases, J shed 6 bases, and the junction held 7 bases outside the gene matches. CDR1 is SGHRS and CDR2 is YFSETQ in the germline V gene. The CDR3 DNA reads TGCGCCAGCAGGCCGACAGGGGAACCTCAGCCCCAGCATTTT. Its translation: CASRPTGEPQPQHF. Complete variable domain (other parts from reference TRBV5-1 and TRBJ1-5): KAGVTQTPRYLIKTRGQQVTLSCSPISGHRSVSWYQQTPGQGLQFLFEYFSETQRNKGNFPGRFSGRQFSNSRSEMNVSTLELGDSALYLCASRPTGEPQPQHFGDGTRLSIL.

For this clonotype: A junction boundary mismatches the germline segment, possibly from a read error. The chain recombines TRBV13 with TRBJ2-1; TRBD1 aligns across 9 bases. Germline V lookup: CDR1 PRHDT, CDR2 FYEKMQ (reference sequence). The CDR3 contains 16 residues. The CDR3 region is CASSMTGGSSYNEQVF. CDR3 DNA sequence: TGTGCCAGCAGCATGACAGGGGGGAGCTCCTACAATGAGCAGGTCTTC.

This chain links TRBV7-2 with TRBJ2-7, with a weak D call TRBD1 (6 bases). The V end was cut by 5 bases, the J end by 0 bases, with 14 bases between. The CDR3 covers 15 residues. Germline CDR1 is SGHTA and CDR2 is FQGNSA. CDR3 coding DNA: TGTGCCAGCAGCCACCCCGCAGGGGACTCCTACGAGCAGTACTTC. This encodes CASSHPAGDSYEQYF.

CDR3: CASSVDSPNYGYTF. The DNA of the CDR3 is TGTGCCAGCAGCGTAGACAGCCCTAACTATGGCTACACCTTC. V usage is TRBV9 and J usage is TRBJ1-2; D ambiguous. The CDR3 totals 14 residues. CDR1 and CDR2 (germline): SGDLS, YYNGEE. Deletions cut 0 bases from V and 0 bases from J, with 6 bases between. The whole variable domain, remainder taken from reference TRBV9 and TRBJ1-2, is DSGVTQTPKHLITATGQRVTLRCSPRSGDLSVYWYQQSLDQGLQFLIQYYNGEERAKGNILERFSAQQFPDLHSELNLSSLELGDSALYFCASSVDSPNYGYTFGSGTRLTVV.

This clonotype was seen a handful of times. V usage is TRBV4-1 and J usage is TRBJ2-3, with a tentative D call TRBD2 (6 bases). The germline gives CDR1 MGHRA, CDR2 YSYEKL. The V and J ends lost 3 bases and 2 bases respectively, with 24 bases between them. The CDR3 spans 19 residues. Written as DNA, the CDR3 is TGCGCCAGCAGCCAGGAGGAACCCGCGGGACGACTATCCACAGATACGCAGTATTTT. This gives the protein CASSQEEPAGRLSTDTQYF.

In its sample, this clonotype was seen many times. The rearrangement uses TRBV29-1 and TRBJ2-7; D is perhaps TRBD1 (7 bases). The germline CDR1 and CDR2 sequences are SQVTM and ANQGSEA. CDR3 size: 12 residues. V gave up 6 bases and J gave up 0 bases, with 9 bases separating them. DNA of the CDR3: TGCAGCGTGCGGGACAGCTCCTACGAGCAGTACTTC. It codes for CSVRDSSYEQYF.

V and J are TRBV24-1 and TRBJ1-2; TRBD1 matches 10 bases. J gave up 6 bases and V 1 base, and 4 bases lay outside the gene matches. Germline CDR1 and CDR2: KGHDR and SFDVKD. The CDR3 length is 15 residues. The CDR3 coding sequence is TGTGCCACCAGTGATTTCCCGGGACAGGGGAATGGCTACACCTTC. Translation: CATSDFPGQGNGYTF.

This sequence joins TRBV24-1 and TRBJ2-1; 8 bases align to TRBD1. J lost 0 bases, V lost 4 bases, and 4 bases had no gene match. Germline loops: CDR1 KGHDR, CDR2 SFDVKD. CDR3 length: 16 residues. CDR3 sequence (DNA): TGTGCCACCAGTGACAGAACAGGGGGCTCCTACAATGAGCAGTTCTTC. Translated, it gives CATSDRTGGSYNEQFF.

The chain uses TRBV27 and TRBJ2-1, with D perhaps TRBD1 (6 bases). The J call may be wrong; the DNA end is better matched by TRBJ2-7. This CDR3 contains 13 residues. CDR1 is MNHEY and CDR2 is SMNVEV in the germline V gene (reference sequence). The CDR3 bases are TGTGCCAGCAGTTTAAACAGGGCCCCCGAGCAGTACTTC. Translating gives CASSLNRAPEQYF.

The chain carries TRBV14 and TRBJ2-1; TRBD2 agrees at 7 bases. The CDR3 consists of 14 residues. The J segment lost 7 bases and the V segment lost 7 bases, leaving 10 bases of the junction unmatched. Germline CDR1 is SGHDN and CDR2 is FVKESK. In DNA form, the CDR3 reads TGTGCCAGCATGGCGGGAGTGATTAGGAATGAGCAGTTCTTC. Translation gives CASMAGVIRNEQFF.

Points on this clonotype: This may stem from a read error, because a much larger clone lies one nucleotide away. The chain links TRBV3-1 to TRBJ2-1; tentative D call: TRBD2 (5 bases). The last part of the DNA fits TRBJ2-7 better; the J call may be wrong. The CDR3 sequence is 13 residues long. Germline loops: CDR1 LGHDT, CDR2 YNNKEL (reference sequence). As DNA, the CDR3 is TGTGCCAGCAGGGCTAGCTCCTACAATGAGCAGTACTTC. Its protein is CASRASSYNEQYF.

The chain recombines TRBV20-1 with TRBJ2-1; D may be TRBD2 (6 bases). Deletions cut 3 bases from V and 15 bases from J, with 9 bases between. CDR3 length equals 9 residues. Germline loops: CDR1 DFQATT, CDR2 SNEGSKA (reference sequence). CDR3 amino acids: CSASGSPFF. As DNA, the CDR3 is TGCAGTGCTAGCGGGAGCCCGTTCTTC.

The genes are TRBV10-3 and TRBJ2-6; D remains ambiguous. CDR3 length: 17 residues. CDR1 ENHRY and CDR2 SYGVKD come from the germline V gene. The germline V and J ends were trimmed by 3 bases and 2 bases, with 14 bases remaining between them. The CDR3 is CAISESSPLPGANVLTF. In nucleotides, the CDR3 is TGTGCCATCAGTGAATCTAGTCCCCTGCCTGGGGCCAACGTCCTGACTTTC.

This clonotype was counted between two and nine times. The rearrangement links TRBV7-2 to TRBJ1-6, with D unclear. From germline, CDR1 is SGHTA and CDR2 FQGNSA. This CDR3 contains 13 residues. V lost 2 bases and J 7 bases, leaving 6 bases between the germline ends. The chain's CDR3 is CASSLHKNSPLHF. The CDR3 bases are TGTGCCAGCAGCTTACATAAGAATTCACCCCTCCACTTT.

The chain carries TRBV29-1 and TRBJ2-7, with 10 nucleotides matching TRBD1. CDR3 length: 12 residues. J lost 6 bases, V lost 6 bases, and 5 bases had no gene match. Germline values: CDR1 SQVTM, CDR2 ANQGSEA. CDR3 coding DNA: TGCAGCGTGGGGACAGGGGTTAGCGAGCAGTACTTC. Amino acids: CSVGTGVSEQYF.

Turning to this clonotype: One end of the junction is discordant with germline, which a read error may explain. The genes are TRBV24-1 and TRBJ2-1, with D perhaps TRBD2 (6 bases). This CDR3 contains 15 residues. Germline V gene lookup returns CDR1 KGHDR and CDR2 SFDVKD. In DNA form, the CDR3 reads TGTGCCACCGGTGATTCCTTGGGACTGGTGGATGAGCAGTTCTTC. Protein sequence: CATGDSLGLVDEQFF.

The V call is TRBV6-6, the J call TRBJ2-7; TRBD1 matches at 7 bases. Germline-derived CDR1 and CDR2 are MNHNY and SVGAGI (reference sequence). The junction had 14 bases not matched to a gene; V was cut back by 3 bases and J by 6 bases. The CDR3 is made up of 16 amino acids. CDR3 in amino acids: CASSYLGRGFRGEQYF. The CDR3 DNA follows: TGTGCCAGCAGTTATTTAGGCAGGGGGTTTCGAGGCGAGCAGTACTTC.

This clonotype occurred a few times. V gene TRBV19 combines with J gene TRBJ1-2; no definite D call. CDR3 length: 11 residues. The germline V gene encodes CDR1 LNHDA and CDR2 SQIVND (reference sequence). The V and J ends lost 7 bases and 5 bases respectively, with 8 bases between them. Here the CDR3 DNA reads TGTGCCAGTAACGAAGGGTATGGCTACACCTTC. Translating gives CASNEGYGYTF. Together with reference TRBV19 and TRBJ1-2, the CDR3 gives the full variable domain: DGGITQSPKYLFRKEGQNVTLSCEQNLNHDAMYWYRQDPGQGLRLIYYSQIVNDFQKGDIAEGYSVSREKKESFPLTVTSAQKNPTAFYLCASNEGYGYTFGSGTRLTVV.

This clonotype was detected a few times. This chain connects TRBV4-2 to TRBJ1-2; D unclear. CDR1 is LGHNA, CDR2 YNFKEQ, per germline. Trimming cost V 5 bases and J 1 base, with 20 bases left between them. The CDR3 totals 17 residues. CDR3 in amino acids: CASSIDFSGPINYGYTF. In DNA, the CDR3 is TGTGCCAGCAGCATTGACTTCTCCGGGCCAATTAACTATGGCTACACCTTC.

This clonotype occurred many times. The V call is TRBV12-3 or TRBV12-4, the J call TRBJ1-5; D gene ambiguous. The CDR3 consists of 13 residues. V dropped 3 bases and J dropped 4 bases, with 7 bases sitting between them. The CDR3 protein is CASSLILNQPQHF. The CDR3 region has the DNA TGTGCCAGCAGTTTGATTCTGAATCAGCCCCAGCATTTT.

With respect to this clonotype: At one boundary the junction diverges from the germline segment, which might be a read error. The chain has TRBV5-6 and TRBJ1-1, with D perhaps matching TRBD1 (6 bases). Germline CDR1 reads SGHDT; CDR2 reads YYEEEE. The CDR3 is 13 residues long. CDR3 sequence: CASSNTGNSEAFF. The CDR3, as DNA: TGTGCCAGCAGCAATACAGGGAACTCTGAAGCTTTCTTT.